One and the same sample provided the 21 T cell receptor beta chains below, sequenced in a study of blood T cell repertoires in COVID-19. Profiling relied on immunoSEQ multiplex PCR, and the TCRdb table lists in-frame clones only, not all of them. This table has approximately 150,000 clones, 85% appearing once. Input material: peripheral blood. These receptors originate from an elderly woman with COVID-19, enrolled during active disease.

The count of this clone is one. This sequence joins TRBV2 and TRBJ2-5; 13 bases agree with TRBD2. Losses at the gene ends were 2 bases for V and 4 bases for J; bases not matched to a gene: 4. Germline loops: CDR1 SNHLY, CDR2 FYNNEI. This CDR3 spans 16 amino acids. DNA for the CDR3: TGTGCCAGCAGTGAAAGGGGACTAGCGGGGACAGAGACCCAGTACTTC. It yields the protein CASSERGLAGTETQYF.

The CDR3 loop is CASSPGRGLEKLFF. In nucleotides, the CDR3 is TGTGCCAGCAGCCCCGGCAGGGGGCTCGAAAAACTGTTTTTT. V and J are TRBV27 and TRBJ1-4, with 8 bases identical to TRBD1. Germline V lookup: CDR1 MNHEY, CDR2 SMNVEV (reference sequence). CDR3 length: 14 amino acids. Germline trimming cut 6 bases from V and 8 bases from J; bases unmatched to any gene: 8.

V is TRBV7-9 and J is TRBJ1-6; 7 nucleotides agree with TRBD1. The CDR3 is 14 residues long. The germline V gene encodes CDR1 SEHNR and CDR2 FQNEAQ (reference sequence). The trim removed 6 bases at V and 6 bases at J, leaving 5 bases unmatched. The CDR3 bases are TGTGCCAGCAGTTACCAGGGGGGTAATTCACCCCTCCACTTT. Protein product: CASSYQGGNSPLHF. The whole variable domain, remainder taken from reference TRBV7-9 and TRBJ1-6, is DTGVSQNPRHKITKRGQNVTFRCDPISEHNRLYWYRQTLGQGPEFLTYFQNEAQLEKSRLLSDRFSAERPKGSFSTLEIQRTEQGDSAMYLCASSYQGGNSPLHFGNGTRLTVT.

The CDR3 protein is CASSLSRRERGSTDTQYF. The CDR3 DNA is TGCGCCAGCAGCCTATCGCGGAGGGAGCGGGGAAGCACAGATACGCAGTATTTT. The chain recombines TRBV5-1 with TRBJ2-3; 7 positions match TRBD2. The V and J ends lost 4 bases and 0 bases, in that order; junction bases with no gene match: 14. Germline CDR1 reads SGHRS; CDR2 reads YFSETQ. This CDR3 comprises 18 residues.

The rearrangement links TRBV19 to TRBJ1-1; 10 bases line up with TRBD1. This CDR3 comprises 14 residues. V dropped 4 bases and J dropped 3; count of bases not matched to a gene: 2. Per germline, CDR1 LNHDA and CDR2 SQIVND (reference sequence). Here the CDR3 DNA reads TGTGCCAGTAGTAAGACAGGGGGCGACACTGAAGCTTTCTTT. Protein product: CASSKTGGDTEAFF.

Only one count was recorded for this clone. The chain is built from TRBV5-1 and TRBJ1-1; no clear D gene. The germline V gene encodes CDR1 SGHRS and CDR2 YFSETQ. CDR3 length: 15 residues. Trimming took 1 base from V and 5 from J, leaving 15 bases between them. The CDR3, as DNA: TGCGCCAGCAGCTTGTTTCAGGTCGAAGGAACTGAAGCTTTCTTT. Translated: CASSLFQVEGTEAFF.

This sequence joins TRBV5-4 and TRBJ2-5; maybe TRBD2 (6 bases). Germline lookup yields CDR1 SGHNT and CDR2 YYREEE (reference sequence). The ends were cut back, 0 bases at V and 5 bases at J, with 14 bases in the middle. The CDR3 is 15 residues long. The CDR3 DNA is TGTGCCAGCAGCTTGGCAGGGAGGATGGAGGAGACCCAGTACTTC. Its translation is CASSLAGRMEETQYF. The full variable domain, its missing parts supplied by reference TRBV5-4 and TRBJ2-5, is ETGVTQSPTHLIKTRGQQVTLRCSSQSGHNTVSWYQQALGQGPQFIFQYYREEENGRGNFPPRFSGLQFPNYSSELNVNALELDDSALYLCASSLAGRMEETQYFGPGTRLLVL.

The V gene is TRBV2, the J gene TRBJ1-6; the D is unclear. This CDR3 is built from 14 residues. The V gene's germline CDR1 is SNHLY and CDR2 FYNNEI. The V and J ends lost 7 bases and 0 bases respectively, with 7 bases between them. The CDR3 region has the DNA TGTGCCAGCACGGGGAGCTCCTATAATTCACCCCTCCACTTT. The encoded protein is CASTGSSYNSPLHF. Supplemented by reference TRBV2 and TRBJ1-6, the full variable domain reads EPEVTQTPSHQVTQMGQEVILRCVPISNHLYFYWYRQILGQKVEFLVSFYNNEISEKSEIFDDQFSVERPDGSNFTLKIRSTKLEDSAMYFCASTGSSYNSPLHFGNGTRLTVT.

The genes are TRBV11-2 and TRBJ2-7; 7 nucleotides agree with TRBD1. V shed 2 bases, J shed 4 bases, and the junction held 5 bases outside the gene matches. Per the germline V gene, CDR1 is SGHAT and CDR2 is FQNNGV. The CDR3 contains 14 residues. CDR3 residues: CASSLSGTVYEQYF. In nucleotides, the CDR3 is TGTGCCAGCAGCTTATCCGGGACAGTGTACGAGCAGTACTTC.

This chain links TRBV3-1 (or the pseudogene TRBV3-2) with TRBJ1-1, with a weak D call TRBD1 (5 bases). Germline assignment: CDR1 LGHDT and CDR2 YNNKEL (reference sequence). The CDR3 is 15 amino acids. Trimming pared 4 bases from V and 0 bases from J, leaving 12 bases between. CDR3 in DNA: TGTGCCAGCAGCCCCACTGGGGCGCTGAACACTGAAGCTTTCTTT. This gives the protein CASSPTGALNTEAFF.

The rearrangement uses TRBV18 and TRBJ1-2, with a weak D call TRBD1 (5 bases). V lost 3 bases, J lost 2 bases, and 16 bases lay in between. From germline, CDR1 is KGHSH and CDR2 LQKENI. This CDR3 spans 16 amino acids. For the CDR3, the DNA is TGTGCCAGCTCACCCAGAAGACTGGGGGGAAACTATGGCTACACCTTC. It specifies CASSPRRLGGNYGYTF.

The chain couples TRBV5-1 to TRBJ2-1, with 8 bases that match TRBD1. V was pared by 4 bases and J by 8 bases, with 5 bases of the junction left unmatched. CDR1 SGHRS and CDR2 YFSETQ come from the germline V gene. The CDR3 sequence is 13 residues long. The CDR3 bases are TGCGCCAGCAGCAACGGACAGGGCCATGAGCAGTTCTTC. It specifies CASSNGQGHEQFF.

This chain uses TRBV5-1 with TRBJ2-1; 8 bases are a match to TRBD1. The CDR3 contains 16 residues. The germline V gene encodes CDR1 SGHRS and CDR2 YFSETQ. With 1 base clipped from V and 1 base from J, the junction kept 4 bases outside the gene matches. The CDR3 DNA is TGCGCCAGCAGCTTGTTGGACAGGGCTTCCTACAATGAGCAGTTCTTC. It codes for CASSLLDRASYNEQFF.

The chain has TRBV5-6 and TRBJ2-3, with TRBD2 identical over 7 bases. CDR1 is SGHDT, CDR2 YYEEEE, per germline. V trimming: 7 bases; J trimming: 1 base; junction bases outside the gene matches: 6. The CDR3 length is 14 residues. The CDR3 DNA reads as TGTGCCAGCCGGATCAGCGGGGGCACAGATACGCAGTATTTT. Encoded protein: CASRISGGTDTQYF.

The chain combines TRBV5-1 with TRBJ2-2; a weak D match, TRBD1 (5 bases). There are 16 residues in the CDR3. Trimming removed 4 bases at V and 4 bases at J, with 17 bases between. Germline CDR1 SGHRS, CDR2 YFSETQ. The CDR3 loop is CASSTGSGIATGELFF. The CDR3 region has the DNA TGCGCCAGCAGCACTGGTTCAGGGATCGCCACCGGGGAGCTGTTTTTT.

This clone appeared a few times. The chain's CDR3 is CASSPRVSTGTDTQYF. Here the CDR3 DNA reads TGTGCCAGCTCACCAAGGGTTTCCACAGGGACAGATACGCAGTATTTT. The chain combines TRBV18 with TRBJ2-3, with D possibly TRBD1 on 6 matching bases. V was trimmed by 2 bases and J by 3 bases, leaving 15 bases between them. Germline CDR1 KGHSH, CDR2 LQKENI. The CDR3 is made up of 16 amino acids.

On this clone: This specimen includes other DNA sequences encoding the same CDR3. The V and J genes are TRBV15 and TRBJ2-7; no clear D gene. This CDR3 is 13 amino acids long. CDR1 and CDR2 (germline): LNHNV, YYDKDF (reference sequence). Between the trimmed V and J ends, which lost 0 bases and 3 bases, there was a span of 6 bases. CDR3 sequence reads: CATSRDRGYEQYF. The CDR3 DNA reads TGTGCCACCAGCAGAGACCGAGGCTACGAGCAGTACTTC.

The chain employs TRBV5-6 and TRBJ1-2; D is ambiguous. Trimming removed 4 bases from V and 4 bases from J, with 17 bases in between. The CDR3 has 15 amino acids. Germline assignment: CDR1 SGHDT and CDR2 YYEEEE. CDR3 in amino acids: CASSTTDLLSYGYTF. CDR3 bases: TGTGCCAGCAGCACAACGGACTTACTCAGCTATGGCTACACCTTC.

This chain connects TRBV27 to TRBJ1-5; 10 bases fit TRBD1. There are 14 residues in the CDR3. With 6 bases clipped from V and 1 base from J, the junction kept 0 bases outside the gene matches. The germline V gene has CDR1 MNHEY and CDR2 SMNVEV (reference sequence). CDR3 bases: TGTGCCAGCAGGACAGGGGGCAGCAATCAGCCCCAGCATTTT. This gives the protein CASRTGGSNQPQHF.

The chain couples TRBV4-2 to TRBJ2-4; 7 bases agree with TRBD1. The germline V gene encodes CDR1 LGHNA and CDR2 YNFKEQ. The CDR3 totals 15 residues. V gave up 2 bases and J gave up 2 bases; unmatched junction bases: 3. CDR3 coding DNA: TGTGCCAGCAGCCAACTCAGGGGGTCCAAAAACATTCAGTACTTC. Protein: CASSQLRGSKNIQYF.

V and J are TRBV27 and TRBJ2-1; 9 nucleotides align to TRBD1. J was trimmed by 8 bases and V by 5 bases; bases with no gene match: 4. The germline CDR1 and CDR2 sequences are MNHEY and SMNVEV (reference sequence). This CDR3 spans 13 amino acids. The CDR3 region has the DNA TGTGCCAGCAGTATAGACAGGGGGTATGAGCAGTTCTTC. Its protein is CASSIDRGYEQFF.